The sample holds many counts of the clone carrying this T cell receptor (beta chain). J was trimmed by 4 bases and V by 4 bases; bases with no gene match: 1. From germline, CDR1 is SQVTM and CDR2 ANQGSEA. This CDR3 spans 13 amino acids. TCRdb independently ran MiXCR on the 5' RACE reads; one entry per CDR3 protein. The sample gives about 550,000 distinct CDR3 sequences, 20% to 25% of which show up once; 0.48% is in the top ten. This specimen comes from a study of identical twins. These records were also assigned to another study, of yellow fever vaccine responses in identical twins.

This TCR was recovered from a woman younger than 35 in good health. Sequencing input: CD4+ T cells sorted from blood. The gene calls are TRBV29-1 and TRBJ1-2, with 12 bases lining up with TRBD1. The CDR3 reads CSVVGQGAYGYTF. The CDR3 bases are TGCAGCGTTGTGGGACAGGGGGCCTATGGCTACACCTTC.